This T cell receptor (beta chain) came from a study of regulatory T cells in long-lasting Graves disease. Findings and limits, study-wide: Researchers examined only peripheral blood and not thyroid tissue. Limited sample numbers may have lowered accuracy.

Time point denoted: newly diagnosed GD, antithyroid drugs for less than 3 months. Construction of the TCR library relied on RNA isolated from PBMCs. Trimming removed 8 bases from V and 7 bases from J, with 15 bases in between. CDR1 and CDR2 from the germline V gene are SGHVS and FNYEAQ. The CDR3 is made up of 12 amino acids. There are many counts of this clonotype. What it binds is unknown. Construction of TCR beta libraries relied on iRepertoire HTBI primers and on Arm-PCR targeting CDR3 regions. MiXCR, run by TCRdb on the multiplex PCR reads, gives a single entry per CDR3 protein. The sample lists about 530,000 distinct CDR3 sequences, 16% occurring once. This sample was shared with a second study, whose subject was T cells in Graves' hyperthyroidism and ophthalmopathy.

The chain has TRBV7-6 and TRBJ2-7; D uncertain. The sample in question was peripheral blood mononuclear cells (PBMCs), obtained at new diagnosis, from a patient treated with antithyroid drugs. The clonotype originates from a woman aged 40-60 years with Graves disease. CDR3 loop: CASGPFGWEQYF. CDR3 nucleotides: TGTGCCAGCGGCCCCTTCGGTTGGGAGCAGTACTTC.